These 27 T cell receptor beta chains were all obtained from the same sample, sequenced in a study of cytomegalovirus exposure and HLA in healthy donors (dated 2017 in TCRdb). Library creation used the immunoSEQ multiplex PCR assay. A mixture of 60 forward primers for TCR Vbeta segments and 13 reverse primers for TCR Jbeta segments was used in the multiplex PCR. TCRdb's version of the immuneACCESS table is confined to in-frame rearrangements and falls short of the full clone set. An unresolved V gene accounts for under half of the shortfall where checked; the remainder is of unknown origin. The sample's table covers roughly 140,000 clones. The ten largest clonotypes hold 0.85% to 1% of the sample. Sequencing used PBMCs. Receptors were obtained from a male donor in good health and CMV-seronegative.

V and J are TRBV27 and TRBJ1-1; 9 positions agree with TRBD1. V shed 2 bases, J shed 5 bases, and the junction held 3 bases outside the gene matches. The germline CDR1 and CDR2 sequences are MNHEY and SMNVEV (reference sequence). This CDR3 has 14 residues. The CDR3 nucleotides are TGTGCCAGCAGTTTAACAGGGGGCAGGACTGAAGCTTTCTTT. It codes for CASSLTGGRTEAFF.

The J gene is TRBJ1-1, the V gene TRBV5-1; no definite D call. The CDR3 is 14 residues long. Germline CDR1 reads SGHRS; CDR2 reads YFSETQ. V was cut by 6 bases and J by 0 bases, with 12 bases left in between. The CDR3 spells CASTQAALNTEAFF. The CDR3 nucleotides are TGCGCCAGCACTCAAGCGGCTTTGAACACTGAAGCTTTCTTT.

The genes are TRBV27 and TRBJ1-1; D might be TRBD1 (5 bases). V gave up 5 bases and J gave up 1 base, with 14 bases separating them. The germline gives CDR1 MNHEY, CDR2 SMNVEV (reference sequence). CDR3 length: 15 residues. The CDR3 sequence: CASSPGGVSNTEAFF. CDR3 nucleotide sequence: TGTGCCAGCAGTCCTGGGGGGGTCTCGAACACTGAAGCTTTCTTT.

V gene TRBV28 combines with J gene TRBJ1-1, with TRBD1 matching 8 bases. Germline CDR1 reads MDHEN; CDR2 reads SYDVKM. The CDR3 is 10 residues long. The J segment lost 14 bases and the V segment lost 5 bases, leaving 4 bases of the junction unmatched. Here the CDR3 DNA reads TGTGCCAGCAGTGCGGACAGGGCCTTCTTT. This gives the protein CASSADRAFF.

The chain employs TRBV7-3 and TRBJ1-6; no reliable D call. CDR3 size: 14 residues. Trimming left V 2 bases short and J 6 bases short, with 8 bases between. CDR1 is SGHTA and CDR2 is FQGTGA in the germline V gene. The CDR3 loop reads CASSLLGSNSPLHF. The CDR3 DNA sequence: TGTGCCAGCAGCTTACTCGGGAGTAATTCACCCCTCCACTTT.

The V gene is TRBV5-1, the J gene TRBJ1-2; D might be TRBD1 (5 bases). V gave up 0 bases and J gave up 2 bases, with 8 bases separating them. The CDR3 covers 14 residues. In germline, CDR1 is SGHRS, CDR2 YFSETQ. CDR3 nucleotides: TGCGCCAGCAGCTTGGGGACAACCAACTATGGCTACACCTTC. Its translation is CASSLGTTNYGYTF.

This chain connects TRBV7-9 to TRBJ2-7, with 8 bases matching TRBD2. The CDR3 length is 16 residues. The germline CDR1 and CDR2 sequences are SEHNR and FQNEAQ (reference sequence). With 1 base clipped from V and 4 bases from J, the junction kept 9 bases outside the gene matches. DNA for the CDR3: TGTGCCAGCAGCTTAGATGAGCGGGGGATCAGGTACGAGCAGTACTTC. Translated, it gives CASSLDERGIRYEQYF.

The chain combines TRBV25-1 with TRBJ1-1, with 7 bases aligning to TRBD1. V was pared by 8 bases and J by 4 bases, with 4 bases of the junction left unmatched. Germline V gene sequence: CDR1 MGHDK, CDR2 SYGVNS. This CDR3 region has 12 residues. CDR3 in amino acids: CASVGGVTEAFF. The CDR3 region has the DNA TGTGCCAGCGTAGGGGGCGTCACTGAAGCTTTCTTT.

The chain carries TRBV4-2 and TRBJ2-5, with TRBD2 identical over 12 bases. Germline CDR1 LGHNA, CDR2 YNFKEQ. The junction had 8 bases not matched to a gene; V was cut back by 4 bases and J by 5 bases. The CDR3 covers 16 residues. CDR3 coding DNA: TGTGCCAGCAGCCCAACGACTAGCGGGGGCCGGGAGACCCAGTACTTC. Translated: CASSPTTSGGRETQYF.

This sequence joins TRBV2 and TRBJ2-2; D possibly corresponds to TRBD2 (6 bases). The CDR3 sequence is 15 residues long. CDR1 is SNHLY and CDR2 is FYNNEI in the germline V gene. The ends were cut back, 8 bases at V and 6 bases at J, with 19 bases in the middle. The CDR3 spells CASGGGEIVPGELFF. The CDR3 nucleotides read TGTGCCAGCGGAGGAGGGGAAATCGTACCCGGGGAGCTGTTTTTT.

V usage is TRBV6-1 and J usage is TRBJ2-7; maybe TRBD2 (5 bases). V dropped 9 bases and J dropped 3 bases, with 15 bases sitting between them. This CDR3 contains 13 residues. From germline, CDR1 is MNHNS and CDR2 SASEGT. CDR3 bases: TGTGCCAGTGTGCTGAGGGATAACTACGAGCAGTACTTC. This sequence encodes CASVLRDNYEQYF.

The rearrangement links TRBV29-1 to TRBJ2-5; D remains unclear. The CDR3 is made up of 14 amino acids. Germline V CDR1 and CDR2: SQVTM, ANQGSEA. V lost 0 bases and J lost 5, with 13 bases in between. The CDR3 spells CSVEDRWAEETQYF. The DNA for the CDR3 is TGCAGCGTTGAAGATCGATGGGCCGAGGAGACCCAGTACTTC. The entire variable domain, with the rest obtained from reference TRBV29-1 and TRBJ2-5, is as follows: SAVISQKPSRDICQRGTSLTIQCQVDSQVTMMFWYRQQPGQSLTLIATANQGSEATYESGFVIDKFPISRPNLTFSTLTVSNMSPEDSSIYLCSVEDRWAEETQYFGPGTRLLVL.

The chain combines TRBV2 with TRBJ1-5; the match to TRBD1 covers 8 bases. The trim removed 5 bases at V and 3 bases at J, leaving 6 bases unmatched. Per germline, CDR1 SNHLY and CDR2 FYNNEI. There are 15 residues in the CDR3. CDR3: CASSTTGVVNQPQHF. The CDR3 DNA follows: TGTGCCAGCAGTACGACAGGGGTCGTCAATCAGCCCCAGCATTTT.

Concerning this clone itself: Other nucleotide sequences in the sample specify the same CDR3. The gene calls are TRBV5-1 and TRBJ2-7, with D maybe TRBD2 (6 bases). From germline, CDR1 is SGHRS and CDR2 YFSETQ. This CDR3 region has 14 residues. Trimming took off 0 bases at V and 0 bases at J, with 7 bases between the two ends. The chain's CDR3 is CASSLDGSSYEQYF. Written as DNA, the CDR3 is TGCGCCAGCAGCTTGGACGGGAGCTCCTACGAGCAGTACTTC.

The rearrangement joins TRBV4-3 to TRBJ1-2, with D perhaps TRBD1 (6 bases). Trimming cost V 0 bases and J 4 bases, with 9 bases left between them. Germline V CDR1 and CDR2: LGHNA, YSLEER. The CDR3 is 14 residues long. The CDR3 DNA reads as TGCGCCAGCAGCCAAGATGAGGACAGCTATGGCTACACCTTC. Amino acid sequence: CASSQDEDSYGYTF.

V and J are TRBV27 and TRBJ1-2; 8 nucleotides match TRBD1. This CDR3 contains 12 residues. Losses at the gene ends were 5 bases for V and 4 bases for J; bases not matched to a gene: 0. Per germline, CDR1 MNHEY and CDR2 SMNVEV (reference sequence). The CDR3 is CASSTGGYGYTF. Here the CDR3 DNA reads TGTGCCAGCAGTACAGGGGGCTATGGCTACACCTTC.

The chain uses TRBV5-1 and TRBJ1-2; 11 bases line up with TRBD1. The CDR3 is 14 amino acids. CDR1 and CDR2 from the germline V gene are SGHRS and YFSETQ. With V trimmed by 6 bases and J by 7 bases, 8 bases remained unmatched. CDR3 sequence: CASTEDRGQGGYTF. CDR3 bases: TGCGCCAGCACCGAGGACAGGGGGCAAGGTGGCTACACCTTC. The full variable domain, rest sourced from reference TRBV5-1 and TRBJ1-2, is KAGVTQTPRYLIKTRGQQVTLSCSPISGHRSVSWYQQTPGQGLQFLFEYFSETQRNKGNFPGRFSGRQFSNSRSEMNVSTLELGDSALYLCASTEDRGQGGYTFGSGTRLTVV.

V and J are TRBV6-6 and TRBJ2-2; D call uncertain. The CDR3 covers 16 residues. Trimming cost V 5 bases and J 0 bases, with 13 bases left between them. The germline V gene has CDR1 MNHNY and CDR2 SVGAGI (reference sequence). The CDR3 spells CASSPTGISNTGELFF. The CDR3 nucleotides read TGTGCCAGCAGTCCGACGGGTATATCGAACACCGGGGAGCTGTTTTTT.

V usage is TRBV6-5 and J usage is TRBJ1-5; TRBD1 agrees at 8 bases. This CDR3 has 15 residues. Germline CDR1 MNHEY, CDR2 SVGAGI. V shed 4 bases and J 3 bases; nucleotides not matched to a gene: 5. The CDR3 region has the DNA TGTGCCAGCAGTTTGAGACAGGGGACCAATCAGCCCCAGCATTTT. Translation gives CASSLRQGTNQPQHF.

The chain joins TRBV18 to TRBJ1-1, with D tentatively TRBD1 (5 bases). This CDR3 spans 12 amino acids. CDR1 is KGHSH and CDR2 is LQKENI in the germline V gene. Trimming pared 4 bases from V and 4 bases from J, leaving 7 bases between. Here the CDR3 reads CASSQGATEAFF. As DNA, the CDR3 is TGTGCCAGCTCACAAGGGGCCACTGAAGCTTTCTTT.

The J gene is TRBJ2-5, the V gene TRBV19, with D unresolved. The germline CDR1 and CDR2 sequences are LNHDA and SQIVND (reference sequence). The CDR3 consists of 13 residues. V was cut by 6 bases and J by 1 base, with 9 bases left in between. The DNA of the CDR3 is TGTGCCAGTAGCGGTCTTACCCAAGAGACCCAGTACTTC. Its translation is CASSGLTQETQYF.

The gene calls are TRBV5-1 and TRBJ1-4; D might be TRBD1 (6 bases). The germline V and J ends were trimmed by 3 bases and 0 bases, with 9 bases remaining between them. Germline lookup yields CDR1 SGHRS and CDR2 YFSETQ. This CDR3 comprises 15 residues. CDR3 nucleotides: TGCGCCAGCAGCTGGGAGGGGGCAACTAATGAAAAACTGTTTTTT. Its protein product is CASSWEGATNEKLFF.

The genes are TRBV28 and TRBJ1-5, with 10 bases that match TRBD1. V gave up 4 bases and J gave up 9 bases; unmatched junction bases: 9. The CDR3 is 15 residues long. Germline V gene sequence: CDR1 MDHEN, CDR2 SYDVKM. The CDR3 DNA reads TGTGCCAGCAGTTCCGGGACAGGGGCTAAACGGCCCCAGCATTTT. Its protein is CASSSGTGAKRPQHF.

The rearrangement links TRBV5-1 to TRBJ2-3; perhaps TRBD1 as D (5 bases). The CDR3 runs to 13 residues. V gave up 1 base and J gave up 5 bases, with 8 bases separating them. CDR1 SGHRS and CDR2 YFSETQ come from the germline V gene. The CDR3 DNA reads as TGCGCCAGCAGCTTGCCCAGGGAAGATACGCAGTATTTT. Translating gives CASSLPREDTQYF.

The V gene is TRBV14, the J gene TRBJ1-2; TRBD1 aligns across 7 bases. The length of the CDR3 is 16 residues. V was clipped by 4 bases and J by 8 bases; unmatched bases: 16. Germline V CDR1 and CDR2: SGHDN, FVKESK. The CDR3 DNA reads as TGTGCCAGCAGCCCACTTCTCCAGACAGGGCATTGGGGCTACACCTTC. It encodes CASSPLLQTGHWGYTF.

This chain connects TRBV5-1 to TRBJ2-1, with 10 bases lining up with TRBD2. V gave up 2 bases and J gave up 4 bases; unmatched junction bases: 12. The CDR3 consists of 18 residues. Germline V gene sequence: CDR1 SGHRS, CDR2 YFSETQ. DNA for the CDR3: TGCGCCAGCAGCTTTCGGGCTAGCGGGGGTATGACGTACAATGAGCAGTTCTTC. Protein sequence: CASSFRASGGMTYNEQFF. The variable domain in full, completed from reference TRBV5-1 and TRBJ2-1, reads KAGVTQTPRYLIKTRGQQVTLSCSPISGHRSVSWYQQTPGQGLQFLFEYFSETQRNKGNFPGRFSGRQFSNSRSEMNVSTLELGDSALYLCASSFRASGGMTYNEQFFGPGTRLTVL.

The chain joins TRBV19 to TRBJ1-2; no definite D call. V lost 3 bases to trimming and J lost 2 bases, with 7 bases between them. Germline lookup yields CDR1 LNHDA and CDR2 SQIVND (reference sequence). CDR3 length: 13 residues. The CDR3 loop is CASSMGANYGYTF. As DNA, the CDR3 is TGTGCCAGTAGTATGGGCGCAAACTATGGCTACACCTTC.